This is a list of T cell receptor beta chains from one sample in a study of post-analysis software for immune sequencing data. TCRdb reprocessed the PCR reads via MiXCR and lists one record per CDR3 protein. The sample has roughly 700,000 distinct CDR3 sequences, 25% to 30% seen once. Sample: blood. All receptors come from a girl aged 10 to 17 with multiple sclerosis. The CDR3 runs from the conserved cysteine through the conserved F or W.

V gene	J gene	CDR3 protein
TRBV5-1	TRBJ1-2	CASSLGGGERAGYTF
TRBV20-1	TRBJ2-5	CSASGGGIQETQYF
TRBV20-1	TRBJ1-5	CSARPALGGNQPRHF
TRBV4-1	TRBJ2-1	CASSYTSGSIDEQFF
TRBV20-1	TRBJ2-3	CSARAGRFRTDTQYF
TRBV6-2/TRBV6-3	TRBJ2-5	CASSYSGFAETQYF
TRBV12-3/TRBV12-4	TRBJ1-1	CASSAGTGGSEAFF
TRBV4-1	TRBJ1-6	CASSLTVHNNNSPLHF
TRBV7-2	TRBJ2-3	CASSTSSGGAQTQYF
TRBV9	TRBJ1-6	CASSPGQRYNSPLHF
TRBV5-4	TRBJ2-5	CASSLAGGPRETQYF
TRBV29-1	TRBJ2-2	CSVEDYVNTGELFF
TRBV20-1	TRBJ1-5	CSARFLGALDQPQHF
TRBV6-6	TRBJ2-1	CASRFGTSGSYNEQFF
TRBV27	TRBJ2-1	CASSPTPEEQFF
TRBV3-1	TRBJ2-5	CASSQGPKAVETQYF
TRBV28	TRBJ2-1	CASSLPGDEQFF
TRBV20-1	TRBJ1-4	CSARGGRVGEKLFF
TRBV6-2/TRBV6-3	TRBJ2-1	CASVPRRQGNSYNEQFF
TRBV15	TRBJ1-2	CATSNPTANRGYTF
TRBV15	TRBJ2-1	CATSREASGINEQFF
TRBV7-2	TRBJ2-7	CASSLAGLATYEQYF
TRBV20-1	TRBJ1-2	CSASNTGRDGYTF
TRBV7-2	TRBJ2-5	CASSPPGQLGWETQYF
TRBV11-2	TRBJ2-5	CASSLAQQGGQETQYF
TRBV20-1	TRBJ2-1	CSVPRPRGHNEQFF
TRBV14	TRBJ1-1	CASSQRWRGGTEAFF
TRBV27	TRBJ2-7	CASSLDRPGTTYEQYF
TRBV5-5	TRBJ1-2	CASKSEGPQGGYTF
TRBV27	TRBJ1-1	CASNRVPAASNTEAFF
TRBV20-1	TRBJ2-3	CSAKDGTSTDTQYF
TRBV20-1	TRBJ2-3	CSARVSADTQYF
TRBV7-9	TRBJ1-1	CAVNPGRTEAFF
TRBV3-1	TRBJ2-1	CASSQAAGRHNEQFF
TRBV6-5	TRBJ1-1	CASSSGRANTEAFF
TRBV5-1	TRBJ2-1	CASSFLSGVAGVRRNEQFF
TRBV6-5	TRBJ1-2	CASRPTGAYFGYTF
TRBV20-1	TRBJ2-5	CSAGDGSPGPDEQYF
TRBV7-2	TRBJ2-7	CASSLAPEPYEQYF
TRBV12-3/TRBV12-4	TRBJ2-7	CASSLALGTSGTYEQYF
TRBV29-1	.	CSVTYEQYF
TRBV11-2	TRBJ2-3	CASSRRTDTQDF
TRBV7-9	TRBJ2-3	CASSLGQGFTDTQYF
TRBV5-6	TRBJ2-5	CASSLIGGIQETQYF
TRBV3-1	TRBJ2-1	CASSHRQGNEQFF
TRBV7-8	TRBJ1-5	CASSLMGGPQHF
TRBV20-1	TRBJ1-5	CSASAGTHQPQHF
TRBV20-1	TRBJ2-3	CSTRDSGSADTQYF